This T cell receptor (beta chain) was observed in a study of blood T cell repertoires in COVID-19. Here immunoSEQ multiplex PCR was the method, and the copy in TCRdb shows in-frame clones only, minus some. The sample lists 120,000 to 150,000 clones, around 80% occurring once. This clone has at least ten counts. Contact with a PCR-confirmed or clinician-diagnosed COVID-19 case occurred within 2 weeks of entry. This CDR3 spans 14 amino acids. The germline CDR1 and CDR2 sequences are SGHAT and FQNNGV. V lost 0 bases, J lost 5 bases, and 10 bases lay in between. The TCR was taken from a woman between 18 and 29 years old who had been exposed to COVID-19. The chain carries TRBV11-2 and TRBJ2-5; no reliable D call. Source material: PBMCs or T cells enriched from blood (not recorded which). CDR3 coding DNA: TGTGCCAGCAGCTTAGATGAAACAGTTGAGACCCAGTACTTC. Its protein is CASSLDETVETQYF.